The 20 T cell receptor beta chains listed next were all sequenced from one sample in a study of cytomegalovirus exposure and HLA in healthy donors. Use of 60 Vbeta and 13 Jbeta primers characterized the PCR. Profiled with immunoSEQ multiplex PCR; TCRdb holds only in-frame clones, not every one. Among around 120,000 clones listed, roughly three fifths were seen once. The sample was PBMCs. These receptors originate from a man aged 35 to 55 in good health and CMV-seropositive.

The chain couples TRBV4-3 to TRBJ2-4; D is perhaps TRBD1 (5 bases). Germline loops: CDR1 LGHNA, CDR2 YSLEER. CDR3 length: 17 residues. Trimming pared 0 bases from V and 7 bases from J, leaving 19 bases between. CDR3 in DNA: TGCGCCAGCAGCCAAGATTGGGGTTCCCAGGGAAGGAACATTCAGTACTTC. Its translation: CASSQDWGSQGRNIQYF.

The gene calls are TRBV9 and TRBJ1-3, with D maybe TRBD1 (6 bases). The germline CDR1 and CDR2 sequences are SGDLS and YYNGEE. Between the trimmed V and J ends, which lost 3 bases and 4 bases, there was a span of 8 bases. CDR3 length equals 13 residues. The CDR3 here is CASSGGTGNTIYF. DNA of the CDR3: TGTGCCAGCAGCGGAGGGACAGGAAACACCATATATTTT.

In DNA, the CDR3 is TGCGCCAGCAGTGAATGGGTGGGGGGGTCCACCGGGGAGCTGTTTTTT. The encoded protein is CASSEWVGGSTGELFF. V gene TRBV10-1 combines with J gene TRBJ2-2, with 7 bases fitting TRBD2. CDR3 size: 16 residues. Trimming removed 3 bases from V and 4 bases from J; junction bases left unmatched: 8. CDR1 is WNHNN and CDR2 is SYGVQD in the germline V gene (reference sequence).

This chain uses TRBV5-1 with TRBJ1-1; maybe TRBD1 (5 bases). With 1 base removed from V and 6 bases from J, the gap between germline ends came to 16 bases. This CDR3 contains 15 residues. Germline CDR1 reads SGHRS; CDR2 reads YFSETQ. This CDR3 reads CASSLFWGGESEAFF. The CDR3, as DNA: TGCGCCAGCAGCTTGTTCTGGGGCGGCGAGTCTGAAGCTTTCTTT.

The rearrangement uses TRBV5-6 and TRBJ2-1, with D possibly being TRBD1 (5 bases). CDR1 SGHDT and CDR2 YYEEEE come from the germline V gene. CDR3 length: 17 amino acids. The ends were cut back, 1 base at V and 1 base at J, with 15 bases in the middle. The CDR3 protein is CASSLLMGPSSYNEQFF. CDR3 sequence (DNA): TGTGCCAGCAGCTTGTTAATGGGGCCCAGTTCCTACAATGAGCAGTTCTTC.

This chain uses TRBV7-2 with TRBJ1-4; D remains ambiguous. This CDR3 is built from 14 residues. V shed 1 base and J shed 5 bases, with 8 bases lying between them. Germline-derived CDR1 and CDR2 are SGHTA and FQGNSA. CDR3 protein: CASSLGGLNEKLFF. In nucleotides, the CDR3 is TGTGCCAGCAGCTTAGGCGGATTAAATGAAAAACTGTTTTTT.

CDR3 region: CSVFQGKSYGYTF. The DNA for the CDR3 is TGCAGCGTTTTCCAGGGCAAGTCCTATGGCTACACCTTC. The chain joins TRBV29-1 to TRBJ1-2; a possible D gene is TRBD1 (5 bases). The V end lost 5 bases, the J end lost 4 bases, and 14 bases lay between the germline ends. CDR3 length equals 13 residues. The germline CDR1 and CDR2 sequences are SQVTM and ANQGSEA.

J is TRBJ2-7 and V is TRBV10-3, with TRBD2 identical over 8 bases. The V segment lost 3 bases and the J segment 6 bases; nucleotides outside the gene matches: 10. This CDR3 is built from 15 residues. Germline V gene lookup returns CDR1 ENHRY and CDR2 SYGVKD. The chain's CDR3 is CAISDPPAGAREQYF. The CDR3 DNA reads as TGTGCCATCAGTGACCCCCCAGCGGGAGCACGCGAGCAGTACTTC.

This clone was seen a few times. This chain uses TRBV5-4 with TRBJ1-2, with 7 bases matching TRBD1. In germline, CDR1 is SGHNT, CDR2 YYREEE (reference sequence). The V segment lost 4 bases and the J segment 2 bases; nucleotides outside the gene matches: 8. The CDR3 is 15 amino acids. CDR3 coding DNA: TGTGCCAGCAGCGACCAGATGACAGGGAACTATGGCTACACCTTC. Residues: CASSDQMTGNYGYTF.

The chain employs TRBV15 and TRBJ1-6, with 7 bases lining up with TRBD1. The CDR3 length is 18 residues. J gave up 6 bases and V 3 bases, and 14 bases lay outside the gene matches. Germline CDR1 reads LNHNV; CDR2 reads YYDKDF (reference sequence). The CDR3 sequence is CATSSAPPEGQVNSPLHF. The CDR3 coding sequence is TGTGCCACCAGCAGTGCGCCACCCGAAGGACAGGTTAATTCACCCCTCCACTTT.

The rearrangement joins TRBV27 to TRBJ1-2, with 7 nucleotides matching TRBD1. Germline lookup yields CDR1 MNHEY and CDR2 SMNVEV (reference sequence). This CDR3 is built from 14 residues. V shed 0 bases and J 4 bases; nucleotides not matched to a gene: 2. The CDR3: CASSLSGTAYGYTF. The CDR3 DNA sequence: TGTGCCAGCAGTTTATCGGGGACAGCCTATGGCTACACCTTC.

The genes are TRBV5-4 and TRBJ2-1, with 12 positions matching TRBD2. The V segment lost 9 bases and the J segment 7 bases; nucleotides outside the gene matches: 14. The CDR3 runs 16 residues. Germline V gene lookup returns CDR1 SGHNT and CDR2 YYREEE (reference sequence). The CDR3 reads CATSKVLAGGENEQFF. The DNA for the CDR3 is TGTGCCACCAGTAAGGTGCTAGCGGGGGGGGAAAATGAGCAGTTCTTC. Supplemented by reference TRBV5-4 and TRBJ2-1, the full variable domain reads ETGVTQSPTHLIKTRGQQVTLRCSSQSGHNTVSWYQQALGQGPQFIFQYYREEENGRGNFPPRFSGLQFPNYSSELNVNALELDDSALYLCATSKVLAGGENEQFFGPGTRLTVL.

The chain recombines TRBV30 with TRBJ2-7; 11 positions match TRBD2. Germline V lookup: CDR1 GTSNPN, CDR2 SVGIG (reference sequence). This CDR3 comprises 16 residues. V shed 3 bases, J shed 0 bases, and the junction held 7 bases outside the gene matches. The CDR3 is CAWRGTSGQSSYEQYF. The CDR3 bases are TGTGCCTGGAGGGGGACTAGCGGCCAAAGCTCCTACGAGCAGTACTTC.

This chain joins TRBV7-9 and TRBJ1-4; 8 bases align to TRBD1. V lost 4 bases and J lost 4; bases outside the gene matches: 14. This CDR3 spans 18 amino acids. Germline values: CDR1 SEHNR, CDR2 FQNEAQ (reference sequence). CDR3 nucleotide sequence: TGTGCCAGCAGCTCTGTCGGGACAGGCACCTGGGGTAATGAAAAACTGTTTTTT. Translated: CASSSVGTGTWGNEKLFF.

The rearrangement uses TRBV6-5 and TRBJ2-5; 8 bases align to TRBD1. V lost 4 bases and J lost 1; bases outside the gene matches: 8. CDR3 size: 16 residues. CDR1 MNHEY and CDR2 SVGAGI come from the germline V gene. The CDR3 spells CASSFSGGVIQETQYF. In DNA form, the CDR3 reads TGTGCCAGCAGTTTTTCAGGGGGCGTAATCCAAGAGACCCAGTACTTC.

The V gene is TRBV29-1, the J gene TRBJ1-3; the match to TRBD1 covers 8 bases. CDR1 and CDR2 from the germline V gene are SQVTM and ANQGSEA. V lost 6 bases to trimming and J lost 4 bases; unmatched junction nucleotides: 8. This CDR3 region has 14 residues. This chain's CDR3 is CSVDQGARGNTIYF. Written as DNA, the CDR3 is TGCAGCGTAGACCAGGGGGCGAGGGGAAACACCATATATTTT.

The chain is built from TRBV5-1 and TRBJ2-2; weak D call: TRBD2 (5 bases). V lost 4 bases and J lost 6, with 10 bases in between. This CDR3 contains 13 residues. Looked up from germline, CDR1 is SGHRS and CDR2 is YFSETQ. This chain's CDR3 is CASSRGPPGELFF. The CDR3 DNA sequence: TGCGCCAGCAGCCGGGGTCCGCCCGGGGAGCTGTTTTTT.

In its sample, this clone was seen once. V usage is TRBV7-9 and J usage is TRBJ2-7; 7 nucleotides match TRBD1. The V segment lost 1 base and the J segment 4 bases; nucleotides outside the gene matches: 4. The germline CDR1 and CDR2 sequences are SEHNR and FQNEAQ (reference sequence). The CDR3 length is 14 residues. The CDR3 loop reads CASSLEAGGYEQYF. The CDR3 bases are TGTGCCAGCAGCTTAGAGGCAGGGGGATACGAGCAGTACTTC.

The chain couples TRBV28 to TRBJ1-1; D call uncertain. V shed 2 bases and J shed 8 bases, with 9 bases lying between them. Germline V gene lookup returns CDR1 MDHEN and CDR2 SYDVKM. The CDR3 runs to 12 residues. CDR3 region: CASSLTEREAFF. CDR3 coding DNA: TGTGCCAGCAGTTTAACCGAACGGGAAGCTTTCTTT.

V and J are TRBV6-6 and TRBJ1-1; D is undetermined. The V and J ends lost 0 bases and 6 bases respectively, with 8 bases between them. This CDR3 contains 13 residues. CDR1 and CDR2 (germline): MNHNY, SVGAGI (reference sequence). CDR3 sequence: CASSYSEGSEAFF. In DNA, the CDR3 is TGTGCCAGCAGTTACTCTGAGGGCTCTGAAGCTTTCTTT.